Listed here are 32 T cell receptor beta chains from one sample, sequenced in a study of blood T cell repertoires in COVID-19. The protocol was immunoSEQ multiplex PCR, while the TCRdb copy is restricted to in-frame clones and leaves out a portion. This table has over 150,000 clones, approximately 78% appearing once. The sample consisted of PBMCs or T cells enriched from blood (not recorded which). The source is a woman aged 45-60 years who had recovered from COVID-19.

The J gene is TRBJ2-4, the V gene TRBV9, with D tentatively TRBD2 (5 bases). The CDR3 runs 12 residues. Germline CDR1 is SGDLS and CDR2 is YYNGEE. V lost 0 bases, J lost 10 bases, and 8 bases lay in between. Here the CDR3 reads CASSVESGIQYF. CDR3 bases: TGTGCCAGCAGCGTAGAGTCGGGGATTCAGTACTTC. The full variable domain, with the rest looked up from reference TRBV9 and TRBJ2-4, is DSGVTQTPKHLITATGQRVTLRCSPRSGDLSVYWYQQSLDQGLQFLIQYYNGEERAKGNILERFSAQQFPDLHSELNLSSLELGDSALYFCASSVESGIQYFGAGTRLSVL.

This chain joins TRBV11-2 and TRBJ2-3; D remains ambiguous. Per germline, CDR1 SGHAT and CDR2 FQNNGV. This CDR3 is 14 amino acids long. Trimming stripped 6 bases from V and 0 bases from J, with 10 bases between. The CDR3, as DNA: TGTGCCAGCAGTCCTGTTTATAGCACAGATACGCAGTATTTT. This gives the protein CASSPVYSTDTQYF.

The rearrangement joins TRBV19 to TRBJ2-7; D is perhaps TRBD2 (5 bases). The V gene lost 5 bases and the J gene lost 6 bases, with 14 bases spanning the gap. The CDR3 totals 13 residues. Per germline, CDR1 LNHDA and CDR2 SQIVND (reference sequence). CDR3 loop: CASSLGLLSEQYF. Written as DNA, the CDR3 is TGTGCCAGTAGTCTAGGACTCCTATCCGAGCAGTACTTC.

CDR3 coding DNA: TGTGCCAGCAGCTCGGGATCCCCCGGGACAGGTTTCAATAATTCACCCCTCCACTTT. Protein product: CASSSGSPGTGFNNSPLHF. This chain uses TRBV11-2 with TRBJ1-6; 8 bases line up with TRBD1. Unmatched junction bases numbered 16, after V lost 4 bases and J lost 5 bases. The germline gives CDR1 SGHAT, CDR2 FQNNGV. The CDR3 has 19 residues.

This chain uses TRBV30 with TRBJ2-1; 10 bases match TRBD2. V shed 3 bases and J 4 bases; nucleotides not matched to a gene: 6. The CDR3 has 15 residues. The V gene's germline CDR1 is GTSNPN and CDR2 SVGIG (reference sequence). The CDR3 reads CAWRYGTSDYNEQFF. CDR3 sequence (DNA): TGTGCCTGGAGATACGGGACTAGCGATTACAATGAGCAGTTCTTC.

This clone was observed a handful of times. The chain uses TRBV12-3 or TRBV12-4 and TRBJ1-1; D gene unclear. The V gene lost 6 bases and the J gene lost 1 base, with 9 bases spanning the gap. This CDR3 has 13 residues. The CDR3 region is CASSIRQNTEAFF. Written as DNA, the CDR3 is TGTGCCAGCAGCATTCGACAGAACACTGAAGCTTTCTTT.

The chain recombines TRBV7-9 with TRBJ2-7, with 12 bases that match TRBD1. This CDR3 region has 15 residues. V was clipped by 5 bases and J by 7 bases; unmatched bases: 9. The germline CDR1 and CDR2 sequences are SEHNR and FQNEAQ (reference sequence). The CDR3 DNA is TGTGCCAGCAGCCCGTGGGGACAGGGGGCGGGGGAGCAGTACTTC. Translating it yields CASSPWGQGAGEQYF. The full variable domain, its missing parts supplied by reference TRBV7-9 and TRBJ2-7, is DTGVSQNPRHKITKRGQNVTFRCDPISEHNRLYWYRQTLGQGPEFLTYFQNEAQLEKSRLLSDRFSAERPKGSFSTLEIQRTEQGDSAMYLCASSPWGQGAGEQYFGPGTRLTVT.

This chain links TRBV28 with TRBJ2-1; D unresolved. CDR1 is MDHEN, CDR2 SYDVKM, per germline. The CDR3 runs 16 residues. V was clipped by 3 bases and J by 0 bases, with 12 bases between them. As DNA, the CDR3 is TGTGCCAGCAGTTTGGCGGTACCGAGCTCCTACAATGAGCAGTTCTTC. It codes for CASSLAVPSSYNEQFF.

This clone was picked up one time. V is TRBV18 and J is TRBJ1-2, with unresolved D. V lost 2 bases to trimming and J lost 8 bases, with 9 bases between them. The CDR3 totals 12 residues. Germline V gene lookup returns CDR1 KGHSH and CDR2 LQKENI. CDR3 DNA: TGTGCCAGCTCACCAGGGCCGAAGGGCTACACCTTC. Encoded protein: CASSPGPKGYTF.

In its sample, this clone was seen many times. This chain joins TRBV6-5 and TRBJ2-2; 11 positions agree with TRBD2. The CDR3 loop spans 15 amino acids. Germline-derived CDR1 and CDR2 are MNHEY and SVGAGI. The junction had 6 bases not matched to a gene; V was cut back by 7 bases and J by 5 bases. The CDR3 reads CASIQTSGKTGELFF. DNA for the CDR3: TGTGCCAGCATTCAGACTAGCGGGAAAACCGGGGAGCTGTTTTTT.

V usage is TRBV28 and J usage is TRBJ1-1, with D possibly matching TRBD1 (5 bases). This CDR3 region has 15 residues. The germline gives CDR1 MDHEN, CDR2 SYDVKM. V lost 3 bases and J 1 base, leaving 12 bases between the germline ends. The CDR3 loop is CASSLGGDGNTEAFF. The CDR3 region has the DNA TGTGCCAGCAGTTTGGGAGGGGACGGGAACACTGAAGCTTTCTTT.

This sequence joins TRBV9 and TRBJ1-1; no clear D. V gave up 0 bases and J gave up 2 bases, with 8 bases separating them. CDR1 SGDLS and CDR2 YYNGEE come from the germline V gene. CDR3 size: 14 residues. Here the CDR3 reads CASSVDAGNTEAFF. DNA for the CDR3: TGTGCCAGCAGCGTAGATGCAGGAAACACTGAAGCTTTCTTT.

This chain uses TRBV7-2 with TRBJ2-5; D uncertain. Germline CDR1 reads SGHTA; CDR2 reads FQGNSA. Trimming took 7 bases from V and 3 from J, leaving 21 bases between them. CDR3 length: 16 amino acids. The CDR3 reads CASTLAAHYQKETQYF. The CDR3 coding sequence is TGTGCCAGCACCCTGGCGGCCCATTATCAAAAAGAGACCCAGTACTTC.

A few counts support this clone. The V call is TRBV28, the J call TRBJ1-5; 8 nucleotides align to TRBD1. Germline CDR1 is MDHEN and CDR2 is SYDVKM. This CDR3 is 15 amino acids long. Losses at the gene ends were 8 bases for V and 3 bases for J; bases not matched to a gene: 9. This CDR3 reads CASGTQGAFNQPQHF. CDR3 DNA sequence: TGTGCCAGCGGCACTCAGGGGGCGTTCAATCAGCCCCAGCATTTT.

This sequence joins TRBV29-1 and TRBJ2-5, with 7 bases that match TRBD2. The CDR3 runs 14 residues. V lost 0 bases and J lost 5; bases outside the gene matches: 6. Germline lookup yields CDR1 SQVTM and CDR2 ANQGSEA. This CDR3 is CSVEESGVGETQYF. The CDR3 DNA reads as TGCAGCGTTGAAGAGAGCGGGGTGGGGGAGACCCAGTACTTC.

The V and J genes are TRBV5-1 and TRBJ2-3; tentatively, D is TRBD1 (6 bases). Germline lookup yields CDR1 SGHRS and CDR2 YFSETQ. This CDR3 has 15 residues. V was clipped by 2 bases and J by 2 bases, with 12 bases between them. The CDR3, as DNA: TGCGCCAGCAGCTTTGAGGACAGCCTCACAGATACGCAGTATTTT. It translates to CASSFEDSLTDTQYF.

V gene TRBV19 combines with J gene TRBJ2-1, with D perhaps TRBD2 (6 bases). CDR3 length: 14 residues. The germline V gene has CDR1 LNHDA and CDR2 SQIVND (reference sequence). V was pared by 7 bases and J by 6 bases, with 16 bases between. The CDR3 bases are TGTGCCAGTACCCAACGGGGAGCGGGCAATGAGCAGTTCTTC. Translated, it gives CASTQRGAGNEQFF.

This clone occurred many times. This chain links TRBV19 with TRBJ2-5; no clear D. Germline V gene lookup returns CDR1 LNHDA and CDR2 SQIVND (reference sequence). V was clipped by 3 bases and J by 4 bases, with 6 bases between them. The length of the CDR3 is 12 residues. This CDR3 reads CASSIPGETQYF. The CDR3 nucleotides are TGTGCCAGTAGTATCCCCGGAGAGACCCAGTACTTC.

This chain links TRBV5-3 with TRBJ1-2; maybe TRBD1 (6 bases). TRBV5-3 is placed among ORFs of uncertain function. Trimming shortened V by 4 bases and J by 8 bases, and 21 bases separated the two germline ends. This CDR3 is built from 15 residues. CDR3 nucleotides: TGTGCCAGAAGCCCCCAGGGGCCCTTCCCGTGGGGCTACACCTTC. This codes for CARSPQGPFPWGYTF.

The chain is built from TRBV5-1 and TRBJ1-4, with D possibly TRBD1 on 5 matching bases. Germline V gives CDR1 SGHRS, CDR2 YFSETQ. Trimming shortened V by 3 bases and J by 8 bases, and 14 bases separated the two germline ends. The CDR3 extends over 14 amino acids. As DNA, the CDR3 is TGCGCCAGCAGCTCGACGGTGTCAGGGGAAAAACTGTTTTTT. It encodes CASSSTVSGEKLFF.

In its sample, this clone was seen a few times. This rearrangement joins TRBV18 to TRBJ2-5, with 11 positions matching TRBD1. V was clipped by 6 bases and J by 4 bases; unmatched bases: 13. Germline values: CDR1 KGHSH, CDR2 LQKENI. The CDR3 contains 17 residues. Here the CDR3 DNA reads TGTGCCAGCTCCCCCTCCCCGGGACAGGGGGGTCGAGAGACCCAGTACTTC. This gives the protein CASSPSPGQGGRETQYF. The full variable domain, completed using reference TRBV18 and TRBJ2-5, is NAGVMQNPRHLVRRRGQEARLRCSPMKGHSHVYWYRQLPEEGLKFMVYLQKENIIDESGMPKERFSAEFPKEGPSILRIQQVVRGDSAAYFCASSPSPGQGGRETQYFGPGTRLLVL.

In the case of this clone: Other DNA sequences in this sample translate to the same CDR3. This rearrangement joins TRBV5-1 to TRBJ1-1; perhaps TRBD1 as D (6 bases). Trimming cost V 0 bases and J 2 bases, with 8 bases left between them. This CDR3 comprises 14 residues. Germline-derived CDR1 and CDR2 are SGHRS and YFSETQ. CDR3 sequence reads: CASSLDRANTEAFF. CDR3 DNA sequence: TGCGCCAGCAGCTTGGACAGGGCCAACACTGAAGCTTTCTTT.

The CDR3 loop reads CASGAPTGGRNTQYF. The CDR3 bases are TGTGCCAGCGGGGCTCCGACAGGGGGGAGGAATACGCAGTATTTT. The chain recombines TRBV2 with TRBJ2-3; 9 bases agree with TRBD1. The CDR3 is 15 amino acids. Germline V gene lookup returns CDR1 SNHLY and CDR2 FYNNEI. V shed 8 bases, J shed 7 bases, and the junction held 13 bases outside the gene matches. The variable domain in full, completed from reference TRBV2 and TRBJ2-3, reads EPEVTQTPSHQVTQMGQEVILRCVPISNHLYFYWYRQILGQKVEFLVSFYNNEISEKSEIFDDQFSVERPDGSNFTLKIRSTKLEDSAMYFCASGAPTGGRNTQYFGPGTRLTVL.

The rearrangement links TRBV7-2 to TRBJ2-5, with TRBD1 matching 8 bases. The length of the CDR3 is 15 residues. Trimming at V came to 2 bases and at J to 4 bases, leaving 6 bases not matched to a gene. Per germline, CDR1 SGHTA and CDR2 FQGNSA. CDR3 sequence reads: CASSLQSGGLETQYF. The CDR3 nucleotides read TGTGCCAGCAGCTTACAGTCAGGGGGCTTAGAGACCCAGTACTTC.

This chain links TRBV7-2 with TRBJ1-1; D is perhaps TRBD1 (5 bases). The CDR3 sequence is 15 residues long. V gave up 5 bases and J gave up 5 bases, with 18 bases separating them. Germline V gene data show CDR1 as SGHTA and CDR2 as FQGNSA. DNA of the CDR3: TGTGCCAGCAGCCCCCTCCGTGGGGGGGTGACTGAAGCTTTCTTT. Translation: CASSPLRGGVTEAFF.

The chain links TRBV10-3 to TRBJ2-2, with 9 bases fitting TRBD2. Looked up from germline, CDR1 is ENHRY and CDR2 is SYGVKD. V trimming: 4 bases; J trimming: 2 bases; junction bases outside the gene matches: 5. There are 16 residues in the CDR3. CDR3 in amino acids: CAISGTAGGNTGELFF. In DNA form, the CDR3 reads TGTGCCATCAGTGGCACAGCGGGAGGAAACACCGGGGAGCTGTTTTTT.

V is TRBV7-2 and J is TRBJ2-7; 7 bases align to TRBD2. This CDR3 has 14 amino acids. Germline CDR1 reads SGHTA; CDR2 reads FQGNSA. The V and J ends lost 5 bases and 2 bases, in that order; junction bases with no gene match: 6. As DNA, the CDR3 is TGTGCCAGCAGCCAACCCCGGGGGGCCTACGAGCAGTACTTC. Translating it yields CASSQPRGAYEQYF.

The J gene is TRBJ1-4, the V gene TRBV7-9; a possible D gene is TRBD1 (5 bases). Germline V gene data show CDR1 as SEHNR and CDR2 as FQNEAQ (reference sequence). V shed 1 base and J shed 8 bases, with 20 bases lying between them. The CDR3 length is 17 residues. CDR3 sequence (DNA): TGTGCCAGCAGCTTAGGAGCTTTCACCGGGGGTTGGGAAAAACTGTTTTTT. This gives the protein CASSLGAFTGGWEKLFF.

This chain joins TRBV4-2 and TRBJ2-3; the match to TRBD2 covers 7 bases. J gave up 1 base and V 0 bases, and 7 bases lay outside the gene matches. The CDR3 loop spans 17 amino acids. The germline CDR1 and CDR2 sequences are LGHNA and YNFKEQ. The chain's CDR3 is CASSQDQRGGGTDTQYF. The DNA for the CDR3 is TGTGCCAGCAGCCAAGATCAGCGGGGTGGGGGCACAGATACGCAGTATTTT.

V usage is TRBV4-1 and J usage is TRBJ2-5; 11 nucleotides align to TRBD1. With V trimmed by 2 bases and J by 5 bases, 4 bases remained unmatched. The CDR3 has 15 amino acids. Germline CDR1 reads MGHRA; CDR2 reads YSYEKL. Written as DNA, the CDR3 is TGCGCCAGCAGCCAACCCGGGACAGGGGGGGAGACCCAGTACTTC. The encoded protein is CASSQPGTGGETQYF.

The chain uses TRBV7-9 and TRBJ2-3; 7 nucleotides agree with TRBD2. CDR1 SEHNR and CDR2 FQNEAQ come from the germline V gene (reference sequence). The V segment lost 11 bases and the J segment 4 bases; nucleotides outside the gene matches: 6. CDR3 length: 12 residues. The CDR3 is CASDGGADTQYF. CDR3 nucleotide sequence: TGTGCCTCCGATGGGGGGGCAGATACGCAGTATTTT.

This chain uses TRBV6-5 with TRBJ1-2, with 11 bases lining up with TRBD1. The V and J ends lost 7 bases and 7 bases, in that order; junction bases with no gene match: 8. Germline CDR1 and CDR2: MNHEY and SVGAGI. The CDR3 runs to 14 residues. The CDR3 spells CASTVGQGVGGYTF. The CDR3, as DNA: TGTGCCAGCACCGTGGGACAGGGGGTTGGTGGCTACACCTTC.